The present TCR beta chain was sequenced within a study of blood T cell repertoires in COVID-19. As for the study in general: Material from acute and convalescent COVID-19 was sourced from the United States, Italy and Spain.

This clone has only a few counts. As processed by the authors: By means of reference gene primer amplification, nucleated cell counts were estimated. Sequencing used immunoSEQ multiplex PCR; TCRdb keeps in-frame clones, though not all of them. The DNA gave D and trimming, while V, J and clone size come from that table. Of under 300,000 clones in the sample, approximately 91% were seen once. V was trimmed by 4 bases and J by 7 bases, leaving 17 bases between them. Germline loops: CDR1 LNHDA, CDR2 SQIVND (reference sequence). This CDR3 has 15 amino acids. The source of this sequence is a woman between 35 and 50 years old who had recovered from COVID-19. This chain joins TRBV19 and TRBJ2-1, with TRBD1 as a possible D gene (6 bases). The specimen was peripheral blood. The CDR3 loop is CASSTGTPGWNEQFF. The CDR3 DNA follows: TGTGCCAGTAGTACCGGGACACCCGGTTGGAATGAGCAGTTCTTC.